A single sample is the source of the 13 T cell receptor beta chains below, sequenced in a study of blood T cell repertoires in COVID-19. Generated by immunoSEQ multiplex PCR, the TCRdb table keeps only in-frame clones and is missing some. This sample has about 80,000 clones; 70% to 75% occur once, and the top ten carry more than 5%. The specimen sequenced was peripheral blood. These receptors all stem from a man in his forties or fifties with active or convalescent COVID-19.

There are a few counts of this clone. The gene calls are TRBV10-3 and TRBJ1-2, with 7 bases fitting TRBD1. Germline V gene lookup returns CDR1 ENHRY and CDR2 SYGVKD. This CDR3 is 15 amino acids long. V shed 7 bases and J 8 bases; nucleotides not matched to a gene: 16. DNA of the CDR3: TGTGCCATCACCGGGACCGAACAGGGGTCCTCCGGCTACACCTTC. Translated, it gives CAITGTEQGSSGYTF.

The count of this clone is one. J is TRBJ1-5 and V is TRBV19, with D perhaps TRBD1 (5 bases). Looked up from germline, CDR1 is LNHDA and CDR2 is SQIVND (reference sequence). V was shortened by 0 bases and J by 0 bases, with 9 bases between the two germline ends. The CDR3 sequence is 16 residues long. CDR3 loop: CASSIEAGNSNQPQHF. CDR3 in DNA: TGTGCCAGTAGTATAGAGGCAGGGAATAGCAATCAGCCCCAGCATTTT.

The rearrangement uses TRBV7-9 and TRBJ2-3, with 7 bases fitting TRBD1. Per the germline V gene, CDR1 is SEHNR and CDR2 is FQNEAQ (reference sequence). V lost 5 bases to trimming and J lost 2 bases; unmatched junction nucleotides: 10. The CDR3 consists of 16 residues. The CDR3 sequence: CASSPQGDEATDTQYF. The CDR3 DNA reads TGTGCCAGCAGCCCGCAGGGGGACGAAGCCACAGATACGCAGTATTTT.

The chain carries TRBV6-4 and TRBJ2-3; D is perhaps TRBD1 (6 bases). The CDR3 spans 13 residues. CDR1 is MRHNA and CDR2 is SNTAGT in the germline V gene. Trimming pared 4 bases from V and 6 bases from J, leaving 11 bases between. The chain's CDR3 is CASSVDRADTQYF. The CDR3 DNA sequence: TGTGCCAGCAGTGTGGACAGAGCGGATACGCAGTATTTT.

This chain connects TRBV6-1 to TRBJ2-1; D remains ambiguous. The V end lost 1 base, the J end lost 0 bases, and 7 bases lay between the germline ends. Germline assignment: CDR1 MNHNS and CDR2 SASEGT. The length of the CDR3 is 15 residues. For the CDR3, the DNA is TGTGCCAGCAGTGAAGAGGAGTACTCCTACAATGAGCAGTTCTTC. It specifies CASSEEEYSYNEQFF.

The rearrangement links TRBV12-3 or TRBV12-4 to TRBJ1-5; TRBD1 agrees at 7 bases. The CDR3 is 13 amino acids. The V and J ends lost 8 bases and 7 bases, in that order; junction bases with no gene match: 8. CDR3 amino acids: CASGTAQGQPQHF. The CDR3 DNA sequence: TGTGCCAGCGGGACAGCTCAGGGGCAGCCCCAGCATTTT.

This rearrangement joins TRBV5-1 to TRBJ1-1, with D tentatively TRBD1 (5 bases). V was clipped by 0 bases and J by 1 base, with 10 bases between them. The germline CDR1 and CDR2 sequences are SGHRS and YFSETQ. The CDR3 spans 15 residues. CDR3 coding DNA: TGCGCCAGCAGCTTGGGCGCAGGGAAGAACACTGAAGCTTTCTTT. The encoded protein is CASSLGAGKNTEAFF.

The V gene is TRBV19, the J gene TRBJ1-5; 8 nucleotides agree with TRBD1. Trimming removed 4 bases from V and 3 bases from J; junction bases left unmatched: 2. The CDR3 covers 14 residues. Germline values: CDR1 LNHDA, CDR2 SQIVND (reference sequence). The CDR3 bases are TGTGCCAGTAGTACACAGGGGGACAATCAGCCCCAGCATTTT. Protein: CASSTQGDNQPQHF.

This chain links TRBV3-1 (or the pseudogene TRBV3-2) with TRBJ1-1; D may be TRBD1 (6 bases). The germline V and J ends were trimmed by 3 bases and 3 bases, with 17 bases remaining between them. CDR3 size: 16 residues. CDR1 and CDR2 (germline): LGHDT, YNNKEL (reference sequence). CDR3 bases: TGTGCCAGCAGCCACCCATTAAGAGGGGGGGACACTGAAGCTTTCTTT. Translation gives CASSHPLRGGDTEAFF.

The J gene is TRBJ2-3, the V gene TRBV7-9, with 9 bases aligning to TRBD2. The V segment lost 0 bases and the J segment 4 bases; nucleotides outside the gene matches: 5. Germline CDR1 reads SEHNR; CDR2 reads FQNEAQ (reference sequence). The CDR3 spans 16 residues. CDR3 sequence (DNA): TGTGCCAGCAGCTTAGCGCTAAGCGGGGGGTCAGATACGCAGTATTTT. Protein sequence: CASSLALSGGSDTQYF.

The chain's CDR3 is CRTGSSYGYTF. CDR3 DNA sequence: TGCAGGACAGGTTCCTCCTATGGCTACACCTTC. The chain links TRBV20-1 to TRBJ1-2; maybe TRBD1 (6 bases). Germline V CDR1 and CDR2: DFQATT, SNEGSKA (reference sequence). CDR3 length: 11 amino acids.

The gene calls are TRBV7-9 and TRBJ1-1; D is undetermined. The CDR3 is made up of 15 amino acids. Trimming shortened V by 5 bases and J by 1 base, and 14 bases separated the two germline ends. In germline, CDR1 is SEHNR, CDR2 FQNEAQ (reference sequence). The CDR3 DNA reads TGTGCCAGCAGCCTCTCCAGCGTACCGAACACTGAAGCTTTCTTT. Translating gives CASSLSSVPNTEAFF. The full variable domain, rest sourced from reference TRBV7-9 and TRBJ1-1, is DTGVSQNPRHKITKRGQNVTFRCDPISEHNRLYWYRQTLGQGPEFLTYFQNEAQLEKSRLLSDRFSAERPKGSFSTLEIQRTEQGDSAMYLCASSLSSVPNTEAFFGQGTRLTVV.

The genes are TRBV5-1 and TRBJ2-3; D may be TRBD2 (6 bases). V was shortened by 0 bases and J by 2 bases, with 13 bases between the two germline ends. This CDR3 has 16 residues. Per germline, CDR1 SGHRS and CDR2 YFSETQ. The CDR3 loop reads CASSLGGGTPTDTQYF. CDR3 DNA: TGCGCCAGCAGCTTGGGGGGCGGGACTCCCACAGATACGCAGTATTTT.